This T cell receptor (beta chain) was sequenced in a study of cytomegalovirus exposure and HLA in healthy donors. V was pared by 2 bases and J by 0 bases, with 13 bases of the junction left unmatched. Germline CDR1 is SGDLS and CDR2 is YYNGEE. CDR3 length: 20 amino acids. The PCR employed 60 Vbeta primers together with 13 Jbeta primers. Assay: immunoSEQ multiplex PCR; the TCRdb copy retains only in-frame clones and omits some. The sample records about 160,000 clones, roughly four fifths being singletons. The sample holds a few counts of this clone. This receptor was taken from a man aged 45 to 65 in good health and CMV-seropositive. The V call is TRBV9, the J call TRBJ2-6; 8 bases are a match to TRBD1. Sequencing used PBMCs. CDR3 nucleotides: TGTGCCAGCAGCGTCAGGGGGCCAGGGGAGACCAGCTCTGGGGCCAACGTCCTGACTTTC. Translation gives CASSVRGPGETSSGANVLTF.